What follows is one T cell receptor beta chain and its context. Germline CDR1 MNHEY, CDR2 SVGAGI. The CDR3 contains 12 residues. Trimming stripped 7 bases from V and 2 bases from J, with 7 bases between. Authors' methods: The assay estimated nucleated cells by amplifying reference gene primers. Assay: immunoSEQ multiplex PCR; the TCRdb copy retains only in-frame clones and omits some. Clonal size and the V and J genes are those of that table, whereas D and trimming came from the DNA. The data contain 250,000 to 300,000 clones, around 92% of them singletons. This sample is part of a study of blood T cell repertoires in COVID-19. Participants classified as exposed had met a COVID-19 case within 2 weeks before study entry.

Input material: PBMCs or T cells enriched from blood (not recorded which). The chain recombines TRBV6-5 with TRBJ2-3; a possible D gene is TRBD2 (5 bases). The source is a woman in her forties or fifties who had been exposed to COVID-19. CDR3 loop: CASNGDTDTQYF. The CDR3 DNA follows: TGTGCCAGCAACGGGGACACAGATACGCAGTATTTT.